The clone carrying this TCR beta chain has just a few counts. RNA transcripts yielded amplified TCR beta CDR3 regions. The primer set for the first-round RT-PCR of the TCR CDR3 was HTBI. TCRdb re-called the multiplex PCR reads through MiXCR, storing one row per CDR3 protein. This sample has a few hundred thousand distinct CDR3 sequences, with roughly an eighth found just once. The data were taken from a study of T cells in Graves' hyperthyroidism and ophthalmopathy. Study as a whole: Peripheral blood was obtained at initial diagnosis, preceding any treatment.

The CDR3 consists of 13 residues. V was pared by 5 bases and J by 3 bases, with 13 bases between. The germline gives CDR1 DFQATT, CDR2 SNEGSKA (reference sequence). The chain couples TRBV20-1 to TRBJ1-2; D is perhaps TRBD1 (5 bases). Sequencing was carried out using blood. This clonotype was sampled from a woman aged 18-30 years with Graves' hyperthyroidism. In DNA form, the CDR3 reads TGCAGTGCTGGGACGGACGGCTACTATGGCTACACCTTC. It is translated as CSAGTDGYYGYTF.